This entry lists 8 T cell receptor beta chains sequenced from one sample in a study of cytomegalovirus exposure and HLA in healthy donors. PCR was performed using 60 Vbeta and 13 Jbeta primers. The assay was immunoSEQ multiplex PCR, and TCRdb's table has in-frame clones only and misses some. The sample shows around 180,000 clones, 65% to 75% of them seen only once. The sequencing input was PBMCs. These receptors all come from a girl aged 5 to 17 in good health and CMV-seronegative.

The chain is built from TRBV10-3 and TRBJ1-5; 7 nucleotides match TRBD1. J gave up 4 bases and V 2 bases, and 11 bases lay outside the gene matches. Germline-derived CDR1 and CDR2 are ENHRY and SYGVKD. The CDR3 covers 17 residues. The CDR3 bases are TGTGCCATCAGTGAGGATTACTCCGAGACAGGGAATCAGCCCCAGCATTTT. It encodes CAISEDYSETGNQPQHF.

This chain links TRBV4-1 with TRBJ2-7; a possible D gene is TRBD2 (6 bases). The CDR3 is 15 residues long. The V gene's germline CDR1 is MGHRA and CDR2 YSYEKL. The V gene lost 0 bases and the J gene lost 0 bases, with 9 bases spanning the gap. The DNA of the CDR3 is TGCGCCAGCAGCCAAGAGCAGGGACTCTCCTACGAGCAGTACTTC. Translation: CASSQEQGLSYEQYF.

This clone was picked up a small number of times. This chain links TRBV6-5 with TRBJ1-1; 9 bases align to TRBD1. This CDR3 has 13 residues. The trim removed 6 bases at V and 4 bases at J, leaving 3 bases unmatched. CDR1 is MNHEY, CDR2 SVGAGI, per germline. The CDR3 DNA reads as TGTGCCAGCAGATCGACAGGGGGCACTGAAGCTTTCTTT. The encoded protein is CASRSTGGTEAFF.

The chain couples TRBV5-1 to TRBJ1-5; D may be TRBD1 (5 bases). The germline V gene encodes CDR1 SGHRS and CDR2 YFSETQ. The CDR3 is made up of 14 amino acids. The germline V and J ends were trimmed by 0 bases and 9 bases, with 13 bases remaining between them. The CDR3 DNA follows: TGCGCCAGCAGCTTGGCGGGGGGGGAAAGGCCCCAGCATTTT. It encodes CASSLAGGERPQHF.

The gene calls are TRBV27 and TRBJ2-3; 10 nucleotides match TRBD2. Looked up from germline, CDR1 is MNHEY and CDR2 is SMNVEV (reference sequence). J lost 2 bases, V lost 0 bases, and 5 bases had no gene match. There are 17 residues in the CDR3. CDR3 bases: TGTGCCAGCAGTTTATCGCCCAGCGGGGGGGTCACAGATACGCAGTATTTT. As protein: CASSLSPSGGVTDTQYF.

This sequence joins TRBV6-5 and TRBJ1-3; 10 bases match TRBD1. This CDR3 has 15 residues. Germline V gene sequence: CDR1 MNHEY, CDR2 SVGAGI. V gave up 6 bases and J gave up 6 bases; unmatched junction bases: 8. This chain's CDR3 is CASSDRGRVENTIYF. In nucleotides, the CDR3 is TGTGCCAGCAGCGACAGGGGGCGCGTTGAAAACACCATATATTTT.

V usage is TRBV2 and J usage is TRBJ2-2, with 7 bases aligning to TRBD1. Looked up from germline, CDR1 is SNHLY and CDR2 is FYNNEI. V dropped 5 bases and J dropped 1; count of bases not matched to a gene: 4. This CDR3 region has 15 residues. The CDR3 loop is CASSRRTGNTGELFF. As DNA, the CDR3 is TGTGCCAGCAGTAGACGGACAGGGAACACCGGGGAGCTGTTTTTT.

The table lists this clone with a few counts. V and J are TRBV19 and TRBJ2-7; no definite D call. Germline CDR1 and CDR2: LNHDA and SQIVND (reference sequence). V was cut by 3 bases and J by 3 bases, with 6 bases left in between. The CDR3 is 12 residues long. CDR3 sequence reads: CASSMTGYEQYF. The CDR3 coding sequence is TGTGCCAGTAGTATGACGGGCTACGAGCAGTACTTC. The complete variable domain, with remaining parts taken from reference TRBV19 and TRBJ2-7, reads DGGITQSPKYLFRKEGQNVTLSCEQNLNHDAMYWYRQDPGQGLRLIYYSQIVNDFQKGDIAEGYSVSREKKESFPLTVTSAQKNPTAFYLCASSMTGYEQYFGPGTRLTVT.